The clone carrying this T cell receptor (beta chain) was counted at least ten times. As yet, its antigen is unknown. The sample comes from a study of T cells in Graves' hyperthyroidism and ophthalmopathy. Study results and caveats: Blood shared most expanded thyroid clonotypes above 0.001. With a median lead of 6.5 months before onset, the model predicted ophthalmopathy.

Germline CDR1 reads SGHTA; CDR2 reads FQGNSA. This CDR3 has 14 residues. V lost 5 bases and J 1 base, leaving 11 bases between the germline ends. It was RNA transcripts that yielded the amplified TCR beta CDR3 regions. In the first-round RT-PCR of the TCR CDR3, the HTBI primer set was used. MiXCR, applied by TCRdb to the multiplex PCR reads, yields one record per CDR3 protein. Of about 640,000 distinct CDR3 sequences in the sample, less than 25% were seen once. The PBMCs had their origin in less than 13 ml of fresh peripheral blood. Sequencing used blood. The rearrangement links TRBV7-2 to TRBJ2-5; D remains unclear. The clonotype comes from a young man with Graves' ophthalmopathy. In nucleotides, the CDR3 is TGTGCCAGCAGCCTCGTACAGTTCCAAGAGACCCAGTACTTC. Translated: CASSLVQFQETQYF.